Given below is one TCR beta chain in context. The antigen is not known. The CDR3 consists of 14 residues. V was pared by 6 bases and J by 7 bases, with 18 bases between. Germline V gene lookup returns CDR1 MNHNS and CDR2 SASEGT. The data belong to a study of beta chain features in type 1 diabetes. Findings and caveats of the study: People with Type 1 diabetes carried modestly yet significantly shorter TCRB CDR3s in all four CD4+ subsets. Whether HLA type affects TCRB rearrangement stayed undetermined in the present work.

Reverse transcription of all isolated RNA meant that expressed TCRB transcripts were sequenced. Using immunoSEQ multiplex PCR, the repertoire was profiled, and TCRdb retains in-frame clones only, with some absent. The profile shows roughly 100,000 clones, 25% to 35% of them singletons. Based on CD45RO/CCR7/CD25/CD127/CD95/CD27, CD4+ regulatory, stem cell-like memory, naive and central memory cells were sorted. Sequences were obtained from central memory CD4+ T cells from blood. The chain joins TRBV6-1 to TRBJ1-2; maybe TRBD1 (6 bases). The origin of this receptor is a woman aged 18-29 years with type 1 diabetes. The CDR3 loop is CASRNPGAEAGYTF. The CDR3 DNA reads TGTGCCAGCAGAAATCCAGGGGCTGAGGCTGGCTACACCTTC.